The clone carrying this T cell receptor beta chain has only a few counts. This CDR3 is built from 14 residues. Germline CDR1 SGHVS, CDR2 FNYEAQ. Trimming removed 5 bases at V and 4 bases at J, with 15 bases between. The data were obtained in a study of T cells in Graves' hyperthyroidism and ophthalmopathy. Among ophthalmopathy patients, the Clinical Activity Score reached at least 3, the NOSPECS grade reached at least 4, and duration remained under 3 months. Uncontrolled infections, other autoimmune diseases, pregnancy or lactation led to exclusion of patients. Using RNA transcripts as the source, TCR beta CDR3 regions were amplified. First-round RT-PCR with HTBI primers amplified the TCR CDR3 region. One entry per CDR3 protein, called by TCRdb with MiXCR from the multiplex PCR reads. There are over 500,000 distinct CDR3 sequences in the sample; about 16% occur only once, and roughly 29% lies in the top ten.

The receptor was isolated from a woman under 40 with Graves' ophthalmopathy. Specimen: blood. This chain links TRBV7-6 with TRBJ2-7; D is ambiguous. The CDR3 nucleotides are TGTGCCAGCAGCCTCAATATGGGCCCGTACGAGCAGTACTTC. It translates to CASSLNMGPYEQYF.